This T cell receptor (beta chain) was sequenced in a study of cytomegalovirus exposure and HLA in healthy donors (dated by TCRdb to the late 2010s). About the study as a whole: An earlier analysis of approximately 600 of the donors reported about 290 Gb of sequence data and more than 90 million unique TCR beta sequences from approximately 180 million T cells. Genome-wide SNP genotypes for about 60% of the roughly 670 donors were used in a later genetic analysis, which treated that subset as a discovery cohort. A later analysis re-examined previously published TCR beta repertoires from 600 to 700 donors and added high-resolution HLA genotyping to investigate patterns of TCR occurrence. Typing coverage differed by locus: A, B, C, DRB1 and DQB1 were typed in roughly 629-630 donors, DQA1 in 522, DPA1 in 600 to 610, and DPB1 in approximately 450. An earlier analysis of around 640 of the donors used high-throughput TCR beta sequencing to judge whether each TCR beta V gene segment behaved as functional or pseudogenic. Along with the roughly 670-subject first cohort, a separate validation cohort of roughly 110 different subjects was used. Five DR-DQ haplotypes were treated as single units for association and clustering because of strong linkage in the cohort. Donor age, sex, ethnicity and CMV serostatus were collected together with the repertoire data. The study profiled the T cell repertoires of 500 to 800 subjects by immunosequencing and related them to cytomegalovirus serostatus. The aim of the study was to test whether cataloging public T cell receptors could identify signatures of past pathogen exposure. Among several hundred genotyped donors of the cohort, an average of around 220,000 unique TCR beta nucleotide sequences was sequenced per donor, of which 15% to 20% were non-productive. Roughly 300 gigabases of sequencing data and around 87 million unique TCR sequences were included in an early release covering over 600 HLA-typed donors. To predict cytomegalovirus infection status, the study brought together high-throughput TCR immunosequencing, statistical association of individual TCRs with disease status, and machine learning. Of the 300 to 500 genotyped donors, 80% to 90% were placed in the genetic ancestry cluster associated with self-reported Caucasian donors. Rather than drawing on any new phenotypic data, the later analysis identified candidate immune exposures from TCR beta sequences and the way those sequences occurred across donors. Every repertoire in the discovery cohort had been generated on one and the same sequencing platform. HLA typing included class I and class II loci at four-digit resolution.

General conclusions and limits of the study: A later analysis found that TCR association rates varied across HLA loci, with DRB1 alleles showing the most associated TCRs and HLA-C alleles the fewest. Correlated functional status among segregating V segments might be attributable to linkage disequilibrium, but an unknown experimental factor could not be ruled out. In the study, 150 to 200 TCR beta chains were listed as associated with cytomegalovirus. Sequencing depth was assumed to be roughly uniform across donors in the presence/absence analyses, though that assumption may not hold. When HLA alleles, especially DR and DQ, strongly co-occurred, attributing TCR associations to individual alleles was difficult. This cohort had only TCR beta chains sequenced, and the lack of alpha or paired-chain data limited which features could be detected. In a later genetic analysis, fewer N-insertions in productive TCRs were reported among donors in an Asian-associated ancestry cluster than the approximately 670-donor mean. The earlier analysis of approximately 540 of the donors excluded roughly 17 rarely observed V segments, including chromosome 9 orphons, because counts were too low. A further reported finding was that TCR beta sequences accurately predicted the HLA-A and HLA-B alleles for most subjects in the first cohort. The only immune exposure information available for the cohort was CMV serostatus. Because some donors lacked HLA typing at each locus, the association tests relied only on the typed subset. In vitro tests confirmed that a few of the cytomegalovirus-associated TCR beta chains recognize cytomegalovirus antigens. A later analysis reported that several top co-occurrence clusters appeared linked to parvovirus B19, influenza, CMV and Epstein-Barr virus. According to the authors, the approach could potentially be generalized to other disease states and immunological phenotypes. The classifier was reported to diagnose cytomegalovirus status with high specificity and sensitivity in both the original and validation cohorts. A group of highly shared sequence variants was considered likely to be a technical artifact of the sequencing pipeline. Compared with equally common non-associated chains, HLA-associated TCR beta chains in a later analysis were more clonally expanded and had lower generation probabilities. A later analysis associated about 17,000 TCR beta sequences with specific HLA alleles at a false discovery rate of 0.05. In a later analysis, most CMV-associated TCR beta chains were found to appear HLA-restricted, with HLA associations seemingly driven largely by CMV exposure. In a later genetic analysis, a missense DCLRE1C variant was associated with V-gene and J-gene trimming of TCR beta chains, and the association was replicated in an independent cohort. In an earlier analysis of some 540 of the donors, most TCR beta V segments appeared in productive rearrangements about 87% or about 30% of the time, broadly matching IMGT annotations. While some public TCRs were present in many individuals, most TCR sequences turned up only very rarely across donors.

The cohort consisted of hundreds of healthy bone marrow donors. All cohort members were sampled while nominally healthy, although unrecorded immune exposures were likely present. The donor was CMV seronegative and was included in the group of several hundred seronegative cohort members. A peripheral blood sample was collected from each donor, and TCR beta sequencing was performed on peripheral blood mononuclear cells. The Qiagen DNeasy Blood Extraction Kit was used to extract genomic DNA from the blood cell samples. Receptor libraries were prepared by the immunoSEQ multiplex PCR assay. The multiplex PCR relied on a mix of 60 forward primers for TCR Vbeta segments and 13 reverse primers for TCR Jbeta segments. The CDR3 region of rearranged TCR beta genes was amplified from genomic DNA with a multiplex PCR assay. The Illumina HiSeq System was used to sequence the amplified TCR beta libraries as 87-base-pair reads. The authors processed their data as follows. Across the 670 or so repertoires, a later analysis counted tens of millions of unique TCR beta chains, 9 million to 14 million of which were shared by at least two donors. To remove PCR and sequencing errors, raw reads were error-corrected and collapsed into unique sequences using a nearest-neighbor algorithm that merged closely related sequences. Alignment of CDR3 sequences to IMGT reference sequences was used to assign V, D and J gene segments. Each retained sequence needed at least a six-nucleotide match to both a V gene segment and a J gene segment. Rearrangements were called productive when the CDR3 lacked stop codons and stayed in frame with V and J; all others were non-productive. Following IMGT convention, CDR3 was defined as the stretch from the second conserved V-encoded cysteine up to the conserved J-encoded phenylalanine. The earlier analysis of about 610 of the donors excluded any sequence lacking an unambiguous match to a single V gene segment. An earlier analysis of a few hundred of the donors classified V segments as functional when productive rearrangements were above 56.7% and as segregating when the standard deviation between donors was above 5%. To diagnose cytomegalovirus status from the catalog of TCR beta chain sequences, a statistical classification framework was built. In a later analysis, TCR nucleotide sequences were compared against IMGT/GENE-DB human TR gene sequences so that V and J genes could be assigned. The TCRdist pipeline was used in a later analysis to assign CDR3 sequences and most-parsimonious VDJ recombination scenarios. In a later analysis, each TCR beta chain was defined by its CDR3 amino acid sequence together with its V-gene family, and reads lacking a unique V-gene family were excluded. A later analysis removed over 500 highly shared, low-generation-probability nucleotide sequences to deal with suspected cross-contamination and a sequencing artifact. For each public chain, a later analysis derived a clonal expansion index from normalized ranks of inferred template counts within each repertoire. Generation probabilities in a later analysis came from a VDJ recombination model fitted to out-of-frame rearrangements, and those results were checked against IGoR. Hypergeometric tests were used in a later analysis to score TCR-TCR, TCR-HLA and TCR-CMV co-occurrence, with a repertoire-size bias correction applied to the TCR pairs. False discovery rates were estimated in a later analysis by permuting HLA or CMV assignments 20 times. A later analysis grouped co-occurring TCRs with DBSCAN, adding TCRdist sequence similarity when clustering within HLA-allele-positive subsets. Co-occurrence clustering excluded repertoires with fewer than 30,000 or more than 120,000 public chains, plus five with anomalous nucleotide sharing. Not all clones reach the TCRdb copy of this immuneACCESS table, which keeps in-frame sequences only. Checked studies attribute under half of the gap to unresolved V genes and leave the rest unexplained. D and trimming were read from the DNA, whereas the V and J calls and clone size are those reported in that table. This sample gives 85,000 to 100,000 clones in total; 75% to 85% of them show up just once. The ten largest clones add up to approximately 3.6% of the sample.

Remarks on this clone: Its antigen is still unknown. The germline gene is not matched at one end of the junction; a read error may be the cause.

Sequenced material: PBMCs. The TCR was taken from a woman in her forties in good health and CMV-seronegative.

CDR3 reads: CASSSGQGLSYGYPF. DNA sequence: TGTGCCAGCAGCTCGGGACAGGGGTTAAGCTATGGCTACCCCTTC. In this chain, TRBV5-6 is recombined with TRBJ1-2; 10 central bases correspond to TRBD1. The CDR3 runs 15 amino acids, cysteine and phenylalanine included. The retained sequence is limited to the CDR3, 45 bases, with the frame set at the first base. CDR1 and CDR2 (SGHDT, YYEEEE) derive from the germline V gene.